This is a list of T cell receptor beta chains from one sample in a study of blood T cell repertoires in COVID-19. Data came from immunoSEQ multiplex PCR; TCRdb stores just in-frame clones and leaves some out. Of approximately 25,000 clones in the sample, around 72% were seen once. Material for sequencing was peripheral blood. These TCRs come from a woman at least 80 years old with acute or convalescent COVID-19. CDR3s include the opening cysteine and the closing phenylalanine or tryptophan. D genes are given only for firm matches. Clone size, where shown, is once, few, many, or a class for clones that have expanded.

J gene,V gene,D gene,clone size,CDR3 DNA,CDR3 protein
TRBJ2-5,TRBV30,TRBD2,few,TGTGCCTGGAGTGACGGGAGGACTCAAGAGACCCAGTACTTC,CAWSDGRTQETQYF
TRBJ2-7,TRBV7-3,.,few,TGTGCCAGCAGCGGAGGGGCCGAGCAGTACTTC,CASSGGAEQYF
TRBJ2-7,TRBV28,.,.,TGTGCCAGCAGTCCCGCTGGCTTTGACACCTACGAGCAGTACTTC,CASSPAGFDTYEQYF
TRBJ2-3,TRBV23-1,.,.,TGCGCCAGCAGGTTGAGGAAAGATACGCAGTATTTT,CASRLRKDTQYF
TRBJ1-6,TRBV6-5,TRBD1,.,TGTGCCAGCAGTAGACAGGGGGCGAGGAATTCACCCCTCCACTTT,CASSRQGARNSPLHF
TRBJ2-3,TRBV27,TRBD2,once,TGTGCCAGCAGGACTAGCGGGTCCGATACGCAGTATTTT,CASRTSGSDTQYF
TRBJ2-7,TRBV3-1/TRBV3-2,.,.,TGTGCCAGCAGCCTCCTCGGCGAGCAGTACTTC,CASSLLGEQYF
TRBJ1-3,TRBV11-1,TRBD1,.,TGTGCCAGCAGCCCTTGGGACAGGGCGAGCACCATATATTTT,CASSPWDRASTIYF
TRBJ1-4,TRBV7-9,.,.,TGTGCCAGCAGCTTAGTAGGGGCAACTAATGAAAAACTGTTTTTT,CASSLVGATNEKLFF
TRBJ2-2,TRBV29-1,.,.,TGCAGCGTTTCTCGGGCGGGGTTTAACACCGGGGAGCTGTTTTTT,CSVSRAGFNTGELFF
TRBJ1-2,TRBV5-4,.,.,TGTGCCACCCAATCAGGTTATCCTAACTATGGCTACACCTTC,CATQSGYPNYGYTF
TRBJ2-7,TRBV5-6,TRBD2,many,TGTGCCAGCAGCATCGTAAGCGGGAGGGGGTACGAGCAGTACTTC,CASSIVSGRGYEQYF
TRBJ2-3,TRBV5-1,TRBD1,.,TGCGCCAGCAGCTTGGCCATTACAGGGGCAGATACGCAGTATTTT,CASSLAITGADTQYF
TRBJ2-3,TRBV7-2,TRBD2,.,TGTGCCAGCAGCTTAGGGTCCGGACTAGCGTTTAGCACAGATACGCAGTATTTT,CASSLGSGLAFSTDTQYF
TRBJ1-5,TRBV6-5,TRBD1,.,TGTGCCAGCAGTCAGGACAGGGTTCAGCCCCAGCATTTT,CASSQDRVQPQHF
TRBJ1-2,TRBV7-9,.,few,TGTGCCAGCAGCCCCCCGGGCAGGGCGAGTCCTGGCTACACCTTC,CASSPPGRASPGYTF
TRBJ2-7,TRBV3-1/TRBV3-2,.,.,TGTGCCAGCAGCCAACCCTTCTTTTTGACAGGCACAGAGCAGTACTTC,CASSQPFFLTGTEQYF
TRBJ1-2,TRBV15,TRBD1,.,TGTGCCACCAGCAGACTGGGGACAGATGGCTACACCTTC,CATSRLGTDGYTF
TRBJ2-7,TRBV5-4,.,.,TGTGCCAGCAGCTTGGGGGCGGGACAGCTCCTCTACGAGCAGTACTTC,CASSLGAGQLLYEQYF
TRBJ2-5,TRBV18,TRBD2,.,TGTGCCAGCTCAGGGACTACCTCCGGAGGGTTGGAGACCCAGTACTTC,CASSGTTSGGLETQYF
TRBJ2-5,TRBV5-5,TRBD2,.,TGTGCCAGCAGCTTGGTAGCGGGACGGGAGACCCAGTACTTC,CASSLVAGRETQYF
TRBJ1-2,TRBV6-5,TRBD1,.,TGTGCCAGCAGTTACTCCGGGACAGGGTTGGGCTACACCTTC,CASSYSGTGLGYTF
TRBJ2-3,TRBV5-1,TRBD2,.,TGCGCCAGCAATAGCGGGAGGGCCGAAGATACGCAGTATTTT,CASNSGRAEDTQYF
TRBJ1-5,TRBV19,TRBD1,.,TGTGCCAGTAGTATCGGGCCAGGAGGACAGGGTGATCAGCCCCAGCATTTT,CASSIGPGGQGDQPQHF
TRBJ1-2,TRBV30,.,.,TGTGCCTGGAGTGGGCGGGTTGGCTACACCTTC,CAWSGRVGYTF
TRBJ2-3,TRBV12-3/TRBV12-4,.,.,TGTGCCAGCAGTCCCACCAACTCTTATACGCAGTATTTT,CASSPTNSYTQYF
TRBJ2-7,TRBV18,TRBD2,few,TGTGCCAGCTCACCAGCGGGGGGGTCGGGCTACGAGCAGTACTTC,CASSPAGGSGYEQYF
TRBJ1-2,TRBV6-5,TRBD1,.,TGTGCCAGCAGAAGACAGGGGGCACATGGCTACACCTTC,CASRRQGAHGYTF
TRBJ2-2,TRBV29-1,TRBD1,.,TGCAGCGTCCGGGACAGGGGAGTCGACGCTCCCGAGCTGTTTTTT,CSVRDRGVDAPELFF
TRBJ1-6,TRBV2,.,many,TGTGCCAGCAGTGACAGGGTGGATTCCTCGCTCTATAATTCACCCCTCCACTTT,CASSDRVDSSLYNSPLHF
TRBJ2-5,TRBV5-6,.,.,TGTGCCAGCAGCTTGGTGGGCAGGCTAGAGACCCAGTACTTC,CASSLVGRLETQYF
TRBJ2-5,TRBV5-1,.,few,TGCGCCAGCAGCTTGGGCTTAATCAGGGCTGGGGAGACCCAGTACTTC,CASSLGLIRAGETQYF
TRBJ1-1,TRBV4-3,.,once,TGCGCCAGCAGCCGTGGACAGACCGTGAGCACTGAAGCTTTCTTT,CASSRGQTVSTEAFF
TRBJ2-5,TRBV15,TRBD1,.,TGTGCCACCAGCAGAGATGGGACAGGGAGGCCTCAAGAGACCCAGTACTTC,CATSRDGTGRPQETQYF
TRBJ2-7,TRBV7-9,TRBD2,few,TGTGCCAGCAGATCACTAGCGCGGGTGTGCTCCTACGAGCAGTACTTC,CASRSLARVCSYEQYF